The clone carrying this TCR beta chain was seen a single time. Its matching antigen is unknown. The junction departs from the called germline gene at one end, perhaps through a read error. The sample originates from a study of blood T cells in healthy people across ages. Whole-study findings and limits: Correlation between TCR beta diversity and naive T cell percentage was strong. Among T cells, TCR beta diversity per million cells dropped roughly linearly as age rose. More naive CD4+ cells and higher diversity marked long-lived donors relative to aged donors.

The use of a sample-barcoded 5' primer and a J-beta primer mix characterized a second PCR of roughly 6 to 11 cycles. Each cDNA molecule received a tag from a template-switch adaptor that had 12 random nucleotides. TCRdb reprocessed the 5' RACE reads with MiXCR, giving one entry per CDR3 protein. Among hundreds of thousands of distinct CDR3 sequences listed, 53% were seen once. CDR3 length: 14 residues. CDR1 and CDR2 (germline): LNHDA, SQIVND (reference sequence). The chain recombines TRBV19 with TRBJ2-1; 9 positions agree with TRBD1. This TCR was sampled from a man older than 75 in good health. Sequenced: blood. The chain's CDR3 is CASAQGASYNGQFF. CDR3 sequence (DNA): TGTGCCTCAGCACAGGGGGCCTCCTACAATGGGCAGTTCTTC.